This T cell receptor beta chain was recovered during a study of T cell responses to AZD1222 COVID-19 vaccine. The table came from immunoSEQ multiplex PCR; TCRdb's copy has only in-frame clones and leaves some out. Among under 150,000 clones listed, about nine tenths were seen once. There are 16 residues in the CDR3. The V and J ends lost 6 bases and 0 bases respectively, with 15 bases between them. Germline CDR1 reads MDHEN; CDR2 reads SYDVKM. The input for sequencing was peripheral blood, taken 28 days after the second AZD1222 dose. The chain uses TRBV28 and TRBJ2-4, with D possibly called TRBD1 or TRBD2 (7 bases each). The origin of this receptor is an adult who received the AZD1222 COVID-19 vaccine. The CDR3 nucleotides read TGTGCCAGCAGACGCAGCGGGACAGCAGCCAAAAACATTCAGTACTTC. Protein sequence: CASRRSGTAAKNIQYF.